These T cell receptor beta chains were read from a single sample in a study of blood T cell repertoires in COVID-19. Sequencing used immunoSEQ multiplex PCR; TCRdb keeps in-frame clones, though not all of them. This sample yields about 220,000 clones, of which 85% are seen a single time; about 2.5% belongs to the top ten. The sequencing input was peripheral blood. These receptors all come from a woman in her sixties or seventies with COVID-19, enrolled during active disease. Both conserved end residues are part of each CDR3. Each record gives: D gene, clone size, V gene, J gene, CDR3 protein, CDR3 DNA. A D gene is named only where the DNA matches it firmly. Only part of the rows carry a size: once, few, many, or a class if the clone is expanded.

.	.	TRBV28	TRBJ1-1	CASISGGRVDTEAFF	TGTGCCAGCATATCAGGCGGCAGGGTGGACACTGAAGCTTTCTTT
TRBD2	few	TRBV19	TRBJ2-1	CASSMGLAGGLNEQFF	TGTGCCAGTAGTATGGGACTAGCGGGAGGGTTAAATGAGCAGTTCTTC
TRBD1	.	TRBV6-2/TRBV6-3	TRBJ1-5	CASSYLGQPNQPQHF	TGTGCCAGCAGTTACTTGGGACAGCCTAATCAGCCCCAGCATTTT
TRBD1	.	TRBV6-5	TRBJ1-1	CASSNVGQRAFF	TGTGCCAGCAGTAACGTGGGACAGAGGGCTTTCTTT
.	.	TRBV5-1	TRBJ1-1	CASSLAPNTEAFF	TGCGCCAGCAGCTTAGCGCCGAACACTGAAGCTTTCTTT
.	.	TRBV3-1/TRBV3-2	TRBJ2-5	CASSQLRGETQYF	TGTGCCAGCAGCCAACTCAGGGGAGAGACCCAGTACTTC
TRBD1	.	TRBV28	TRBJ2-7	CASSPQQGAREQYF	TGTGCCAGCAGTCCGCAACAGGGGGCGCGTGAGCAGTACTTC
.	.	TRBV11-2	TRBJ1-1	CASRLYGTEAFF	TGTGCCAGCAGACTATACGGGACTGAAGCTTTCTTT
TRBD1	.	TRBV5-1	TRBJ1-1	CASSPPGQGWSTEAFF	TGCGCCAGCAGCCCCCCGGGACAGGGATGGAGCACTGAAGCTTTCTTT
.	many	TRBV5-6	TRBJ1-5	CASSLVDSNQPQHF	TGTGCCAGCAGCTTAGTAGATAGCAATCAGCCCCAGCATTTT
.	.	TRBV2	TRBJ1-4	CASSVRRANEKLFF	TGTGCCAGCAGTGTTAGGCGGGCTAATGAAAAACTGTTTTTT
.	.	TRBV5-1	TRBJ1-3	CASSLDSFGGNTIYF	TGCGCCAGCAGCTTGGACAGTTTTGGTGGAAACACCATATATTTT
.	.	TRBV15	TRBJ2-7	CATKAGFSYEQYF	TGTGCCACCAAGGCGGGATTCTCCTACGAGCAGTACTTC
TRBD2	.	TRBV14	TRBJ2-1	CASSQVPSGVYNEQFF	TGTGCCAGCAGCCAAGTACCTAGCGGGGTGTACAATGAGCAGTTCTTC
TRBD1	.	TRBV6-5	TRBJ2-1	CASSRDRGRDEQFF	TGTGCCAGCAGTCGGGACAGGGGGAGAGATGAGCAGTTCTTC
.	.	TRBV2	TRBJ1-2	CASSEIRANYGYTF	TGTGCCAGCAGTGAAATCAGGGCTAACTATGGCTACACCTTC
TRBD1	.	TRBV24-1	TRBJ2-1	CATSDPRTGDYNEQFF	TGTGCCACCAGTGACCCCCGGACAGGGGACTACAATGAGCAGTTCTTC
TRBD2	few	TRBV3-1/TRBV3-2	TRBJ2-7	CASSQDILGRGKVYEQYF	TGTGCCAGCAGCCAAGATATTTTGGGGAGGGGCAAGGTCTACGAGCAGTACTTC
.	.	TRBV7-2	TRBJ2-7	CASSLEAGRAYEQYF	TGTGCCAGCAGCTTAGAAGCCGGGCGGGCCTACGAGCAGTACTTC
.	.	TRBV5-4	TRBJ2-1	CASRGASDNEQFF	TGTGCCAGCAGGGGGGCTTCAGACAATGAGCAGTTCTTC
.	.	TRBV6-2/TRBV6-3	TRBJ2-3	CASSSVNMVGGDTQYF	TGTGCCAGCAGTTCGGTAAATATGGTAGGAGGTGATACGCAGTATTTT
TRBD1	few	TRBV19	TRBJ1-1	CASSPRTGGGNTEAFF	TGTGCCAGTAGTCCCCGGACAGGGGGAGGGAACACTGAAGCTTTCTTT
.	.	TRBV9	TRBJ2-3	CASSVVSGYSTDTQYF	TGTGCCAGCAGCGTAGTCAGCGGATATAGCACAGATACGCAGTATTTT
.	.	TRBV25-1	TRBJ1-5	CASSDYRTPNQPQHF	TGTGCCAGCAGTGATTACAGGACACCTAATCAGCCCCAGCATTTT
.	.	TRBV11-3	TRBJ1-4	CASSRGQGEKLFF	TGTGCCAGCAGCCGAGGCCAGGGTGAAAAACTGTTTTTT
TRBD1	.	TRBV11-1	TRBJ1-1	CASSLVTGGVGTEAFF	TGTGCCAGCAGCTTAGTAACAGGGGGCGTCGGCACTGAAGCTTTCTTT
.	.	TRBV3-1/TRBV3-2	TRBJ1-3	CASSQGPGLGNTIYF	TGTGCCAGCAGCCAAGGTCCAGGGTTAGGAAACACCATATATTTT
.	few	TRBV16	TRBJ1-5	CASRAGPAGKDQPQHF	TGTGCCAGCAGGGCCGGACCAGCGGGGAAGGATCAGCCCCAGCATTTT
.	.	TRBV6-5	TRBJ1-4	CASSYSGGFNEKLFF	TGTGCCAGCAGTTACTCAGGAGGCTTTAATGAAAAACTGTTTTTT
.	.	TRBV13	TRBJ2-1	CASSPYSSDEQFF	TGTGCCAGCAGCCCCTATAGCAGTGATGAGCAGTTCTTC
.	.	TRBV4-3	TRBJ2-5	CASSQVLGVVETQYF	TGCGCCAGCAGCCAGGTCCTAGGGGTGGTGGAGACCCAGTACTTC
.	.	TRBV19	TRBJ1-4	CASSIVAGGNEKLFF	TGTGCCAGTAGTATAGTGGCGGGAGGTAATGAAAAACTGTTTTTT
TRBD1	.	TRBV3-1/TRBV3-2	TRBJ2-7	CASRPGTGGSYEQYF	TGTGCCAGCAGACCCGGGACAGGGGGCTCCTACGAGCAGTACTTC
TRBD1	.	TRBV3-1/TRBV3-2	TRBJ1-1	CASSLGQANTEAFF	TGTGCCAGCAGCTTGGGACAGGCGAACACTGAAGCTTTCTTT
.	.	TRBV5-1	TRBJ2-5	CASSVSEIVLETQYF	TGCGCCAGCAGCGTATCGGAGATAGTTCTAGAGACCCAGTACTTC
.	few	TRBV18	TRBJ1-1	CASSLSGVSTEAFF	TGTGCCAGCTCTCTATCAGGGGTCAGCACTGAAGCTTTCTTT
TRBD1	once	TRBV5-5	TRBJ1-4	CASRIQGGNEKLFF	TGTGCCAGCAGAATCCAGGGGGGAAATGAAAAACTGTTTTTT
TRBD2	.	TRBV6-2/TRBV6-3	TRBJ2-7	CASSYSTYPTETSNVYEQYF	TGTGCCAGCAGTTACTCGACTTACCCTACCGAGACTAGCAATGTCTACGAGCAGTACTTC
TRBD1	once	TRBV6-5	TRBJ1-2	CASRATGETYGYTF	TGTGCCAGCAGGGCGACAGGGGAGACCTATGGCTACACCTTC
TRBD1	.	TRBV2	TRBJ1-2	CASIRDREIRRRGYTF	TGTGCCAGCATCCGGGACAGGGAGATAAGGCGGCGGGGCTACACCTTC
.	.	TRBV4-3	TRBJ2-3	CASSQDLRRGGFPDTQYF	TGCGCCAGCAGCCAAGATCTCCGTCGTGGCGGGTTCCCAGATACGCAGTATTTT
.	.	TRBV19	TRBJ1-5	CASRDSYNEPQHF	TGTGCCAGTAGGGACAGCTATAATGAGCCCCAGCATTTT
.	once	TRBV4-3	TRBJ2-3	CASSQVRADTQYF	TGCGCCAGCAGCCAAGTCCGTGCAGATACGCAGTATTTT
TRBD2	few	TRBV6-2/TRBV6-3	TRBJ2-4	CASSYAASGETKNIQYF	TGTGCCAGCAGTTACGCCGCTAGCGGAGAGACCAAAAACATTCAGTACTTC
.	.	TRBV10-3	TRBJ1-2	CAISESRDTGYTF	TGTGCCATCAGTGAGTCGAGGGATACTGGCTACACCTTC
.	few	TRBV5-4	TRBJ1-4	CASSLANGGLPTNEKLFF	TGTGCCAGCAGCTTGGCTAACGGGGGACTCCCAACTAATGAAAAACTGTTTTTT
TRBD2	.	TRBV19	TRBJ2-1	CASSIGLAGPNEQFF	TGTGCCAGTAGTATAGGACTAGCGGGCCCCAATGAGCAGTTCTTC
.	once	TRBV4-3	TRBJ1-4	CASSQGRAEGDEKLFF	TGCGCCAGCAGCCAAGGGAGGGCCGAGGGCGATGAAAAACTGTTTTTT
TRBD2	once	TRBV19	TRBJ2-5	CASSIRPSRTGGETQYF	TGTGCCAGTAGTATTAGGCCATCGAGGACGGGGGGGGAGACCCAGTACTTC
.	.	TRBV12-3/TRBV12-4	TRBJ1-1	CASSLRTVTEAFF	TGTGCCAGCAGTTTACGGACAGTCACTGAAGCTTTCTTT
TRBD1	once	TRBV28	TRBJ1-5	CASSFGGTVYSNQPQHF	TGTGCCAGCAGTTTTGGGGGGACAGTTTATAGCAATCAGCCCCAGCATTTT
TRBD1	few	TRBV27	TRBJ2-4	CASSPGTGIAKNIQYF	TGTGCCAGCAGTCCCGGGACAGGGATCGCCAAAAACATTCAGTACTTC
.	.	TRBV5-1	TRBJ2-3	CASSLALRSSTDTQYF	TGCGCCAGCAGCTTGGCTTTGCGGAGTAGCACAGATACGCAGTATTTT